The 26 T cell receptor beta chains given below trace back to one sample, sequenced in a study of human T cells and chemical hapten exposure. The time point: patch test 1, 2 weeks after DPC sensitization. Treatment of the sample: therapeutic diphenylcyclopropenone sensitization with weekly scalp DPC. TCRdb fed the RACE reads into MiXCR, producing one record per CDR3 protein. The table records about 380,000 distinct CDR3 sequences, more than 4.5% of them present only once. The material sequenced was whole blood, taken in connection with sensitization to the hapten diphenylcyclopropenone (DPC). The receptors shown here come from a woman aged 50 to 65 with alopecia areata. Some clones in this sample may be carry-over from other donors' samples.

This clonotype has at least ten counts. V gene TRBV7-2 combines with J gene TRBJ2-3, with 7 bases lining up with TRBD1. The CDR3 covers 15 residues. Trimming at V came to 2 bases and at J to 6 bases, leaving 8 bases not matched to a gene. Per germline, CDR1 SGHTA and CDR2 FQGNSA. The CDR3 here is CASSLQTGPVDTQYF. The CDR3 DNA follows: TGTGCCAGCAGCTTACAGACAGGGCCCGTGGATACGCAGTATTTT.

In the case of this clonotype: A read error may explain this, as a much larger clone is one base away. V gene TRBV12-3 or TRBV12-4 combines with J gene TRBJ2-3, with D hard to call. CDR3 length: 11 residues. Deletions cut 6 bases from V and 1 base from J, with 2 bases between. This CDR3 reads CASRRTDTQYF. CDR3 bases: TGTGCCAGCAGGCGCACAGATACGCAGTATTTT.

The chain combines TRBV12-3 or TRBV12-4 with TRBJ2-1; D possibly corresponds to TRBD2 (6 bases). V was cut by 1 base and J by 0 bases, with 10 bases left in between. The CDR3 has 16 residues. CDR3 sequence (DNA): TGTGCCAGCAGTTTAGTGCTAGCGAGCTCCTACAATGAGCAGTTCTTC. The encoded protein is CASSLVLASSYNEQFF.

There are many counts of this clonotype. V gene TRBV10-3 combines with J gene TRBJ2-3; D gene uncertain. Germline lookup yields CDR1 ENHRY and CDR2 SYGVKD. Trimming removed 0 bases at V and 4 bases at J, with 17 bases between. This CDR3 has 17 residues. This chain's CDR3 is CAISESSPGISPDTQYF. CDR3 in DNA: TGTGCCATCAGTGAGTCAAGCCCCGGAATTTCCCCAGATACGCAGTATTTT.

This clonotype was counted at least ten times. The V and J genes are TRBV18 and TRBJ1-1; D call uncertain. V lost 2 bases to trimming and J lost 1 base, with 5 bases between them. The germline gives CDR1 KGHSH, CDR2 LQKENI. This CDR3 is built from 13 residues. The CDR3 sequence: CASSPDQNTEAFF. The DNA for the CDR3 is TGTGCCAGCTCACCAGACCAGAACACTGAAGCTTTCTTT.

Many counts were recorded for this clonotype. The V call is TRBV2, the J call TRBJ2-3; 12 bases line up with TRBD2. The CDR3 spans 17 residues. Germline V gives CDR1 SNHLY, CDR2 FYNNEI. With V trimmed by 8 bases and J by 2 bases, 11 bases remained unmatched. CDR3 residues: CASPPDGLAGTTDTQYF. The DNA of the CDR3 is TGTGCCAGCCCCCCTGACGGACTAGCGGGGACCACAGATACGCAGTATTTT.

Ten or more counts support this clonotype. The V gene is TRBV27, the J gene TRBJ2-1; 15 bases are a match to TRBD2. The CDR3 runs 15 residues. Per germline, CDR1 MNHEY and CDR2 SMNVEV (reference sequence). V trimming: 4 bases; J trimming: 10 bases; junction bases outside the gene matches: 5. This CDR3 is CASSSWTSGREEQFF. The DNA for the CDR3 is TGTGCCAGCAGTTCCTGGACTAGCGGGAGGGAGGAGCAGTTCTTC.

This clonotype was seen many times. The V and J genes are TRBV29-1 and TRBJ2-7; D tentatively reads TRBD1 or TRBD2 (5 bases each). With 6 bases removed from V and 2 bases from J, the gap between germline ends came to 8 bases. From germline, CDR1 is SQVTM and CDR2 ANQGSEA. There are 11 residues in the CDR3. The CDR3 sequence is CSVQGPYEQYF. Written as DNA, the CDR3 is TGCAGCGTGCAGGGACCCTACGAGCAGTACTTC.

This clonotype was detected ten times or more. The CDR3 DNA follows: TGTGCCAGCAGCTTGGTACAGGGCAATGAGCAGTTCTTC. As protein: CASSLVQGNEQFF. This chain uses TRBV5-5 with TRBJ2-1, with D possibly being TRBD1 (6 bases). Trimming cost V 0 bases and J 6 bases, with 7 bases left between them. Germline V lookup: CDR1 SGHKS, CDR2 YYEKEE (reference sequence). The length of the CDR3 is 13 residues. The full variable domain, rest sourced from reference TRBV5-5 and TRBJ2-1, is DAGVTQSPTHLIKTRGQQVTLRCSPISGHKSVSWYQQVLGQGPQFIFQYYEKEERGRGNFPDRFSARQFPNYSSELNVNALLLGDSALYLCASSLVQGNEQFFGPGTRLTVL.

The rearrangement joins TRBV12-5 to TRBJ1-5; 10 nucleotides match TRBD1. Germline assignment: CDR1 LGHNT and CDR2 FRNRAP. This CDR3 has 15 residues. Germline trimming cut 4 bases from V and 5 bases from J; bases unmatched to any gene: 5. CDR3 loop: CASGSEDRGHQPQHF. The CDR3 region has the DNA TGTGCTAGTGGTTCAGAAGACAGGGGGCATCAGCCCCAGCATTTT.

The chain employs TRBV7-9 and TRBJ2-5, with 7 bases lining up with TRBD2. The length of the CDR3 is 18 residues. Trimming cost V 3 bases and J 1 base; bases outside gene matches: 14. Germline CDR1 reads SEHNR; CDR2 reads FQNEAQ (reference sequence). Here the CDR3 DNA reads TGTGCCAGCAGCTTCCCCGGCGGGGCTAGCGGAAGCCAAGAGACCCAGTACTTC. It encodes CASSFPGGASGSQETQYF.

At least ten counts were recorded for this clonotype. The chain carries TRBV5-1 and TRBJ1-1; 8 nucleotides match TRBD1. The germline V gene has CDR1 SGHRS and CDR2 YFSETQ. Trimming at V came to 2 bases and at J to 1 base, leaving 4 bases not matched to a gene. The CDR3 runs 15 residues. DNA of the CDR3: TGCGCCAGCAGCTTAAATCAGGGGGCGAACACTGAAGCTTTCTTT. Its protein is CASSLNQGANTEAFF.

This clonotype was counted at least ten times. The chain couples TRBV7-9 to TRBJ2-1; 7 positions match TRBD2. V was pared by 0 bases and J by 8 bases, with 7 bases of the junction left unmatched. The CDR3 has 15 amino acids. CDR1 and CDR2 (germline): SEHNR, FQNEAQ (reference sequence). The CDR3 here is CASSLAGGPRDEQFF. CDR3 coding DNA: TGTGCCAGCAGCTTAGCGGGAGGGCCGAGGGATGAGCAGTTCTTC.

This clonotype was seen repeatedly, ten times or more. CDR3 in DNA: TGTGCCATCAGCCAATCGCGGGGGCCCCCTGGGCGGGAGGGAACCTACAATGAGCAGTTCTTC. Translation gives CAISQSRGPPGREGTYNEQFF. The chain carries TRBV10-3 and TRBJ2-1; 9 positions match TRBD2. Trimming took 6 bases from V and 2 from J; bases not matched to a gene: 23. CDR3 length: 21 amino acids. Looked up from germline, CDR1 is ENHRY and CDR2 is SYGVKD.

This clonotype came up many times. The CDR3 DNA sequence: TGTGCCAGCAGTTATAGAGTTCCCGGCACTGAAGCTTTCTTT. Amino acid sequence: CASSYRVPGTEAFF. This chain links TRBV6-5 with TRBJ1-1; D gene uncertain. Germline CDR1 MNHEY, CDR2 SVGAGI. V was trimmed by 3 bases and J by 4 bases, leaving 12 bases between them. CDR3 length equals 14 residues.

This clonotype has ten or more counts. The chain recombines TRBV6-5 with TRBJ2-6, with no clear D. CDR3 length: 15 residues. Trimming left V 7 bases short and J 0 bases short, with 10 bases between. Looked up from germline, CDR1 is MNHEY and CDR2 is SVGAGI. The CDR3 protein is CASTRQLSGANVLTF. The DNA of the CDR3 is TGTGCCAGCACCAGGCAACTCTCTGGGGCCAACGTCCTGACTTTC.

The J gene is TRBJ1-1, the V gene TRBV3-1; D unresolved. The V end lost 2 bases, the J end lost 5 bases, and 6 bases lay between the germline ends. Germline CDR1 LGHDT, CDR2 YNNKEL (reference sequence). The CDR3 covers 12 residues. The CDR3 DNA reads TGTGCCAGCAGCCAAAGAGTAACTGAAGCTTTCTTT. It translates to CASSQRVTEAFF.

This clonotype was recorded a few times. V and J are TRBV5-6 and TRBJ1-1, with D perhaps TRBD1 (5 bases). The germline V gene has CDR1 SGHDT and CDR2 YYEEEE. This CDR3 is built from 15 residues. Trimming took off 4 bases at V and 1 base at J, with 14 bases between the two ends. CDR3 sequence (DNA): TGTGCCAGCAGCCCGCCGGCAGGGAGGAACACTGAAGCTTTCTTT. The encoded protein is CASSPPAGRNTEAFF. Filled out from reference TRBV5-6 and TRBJ1-1, the complete variable domain reads DAGVTQSPTHLIKTRGQQVTLRCSPKSGHDTVSWYQQALGQGPQFIFQYYEEEERQRGNFPDRFSGHQFPNYSSELNVNALLLGDSALYLCASSPPAGRNTEAFFGQGTRLTVV.

A few counts support this clonotype. The chain has TRBV3-1 and TRBJ2-1, with a weak D call TRBD2 (5 bases). The CDR3 contains 17 residues. CDR1 LGHDT and CDR2 YNNKEL come from the germline V gene (reference sequence). With 3 bases removed from V and 5 bases from J, the gap between germline ends came to 20 bases. The CDR3 nucleotides read TGTGCCAGCAGCCACCCCAGCGCGGGCTCCGCGCACAATGAGCAGTTCTTC. Translation gives CASSHPSAGSAHNEQFF.

The genes are TRBV2 and TRBJ2-5; TRBD2 aligns across 8 bases. Germline V gives CDR1 SNHLY, CDR2 FYNNEI. V lost 5 bases, J lost 6 bases, and 11 bases stayed unmatched. The CDR3 runs 15 residues. CDR3 sequence (DNA): TGTGCCAGCAGTTCCAGCGGGAGCGGGGCAAAGACCCAGTACTTC. Amino acid sequence: CASSSSGSGAKTQYF.

The chain recombines TRBV4-3 with TRBJ2-7; D unresolved. Trimming stripped 1 base from V and 7 bases from J, with 8 bases between. This CDR3 spans 12 amino acids. The germline gives CDR1 LGHNA, CDR2 YSLEER. CDR3 residues: CASSQAAGEQYF. CDR3 nucleotide sequence: TGCGCCAGCAGCCAAGCGGCCGGGGAGCAGTACTTC.

In the case of this clonotype: This may be a read error: a much more frequent sequence differs by one nucleotide. This rearrangement joins TRBV6-4 to TRBJ1-2, with a possible D match to TRBD1 (6 bases). This CDR3 comprises 16 residues. Germline V gene lookup returns CDR1 MRHNA and CDR2 SNTAGT. With 4 bases removed from V and 0 bases from J, the gap between germline ends came to 15 bases. The CDR3 DNA is TGTGCCAGCAGTGCAGGGGCGGTAGGGGCTAACTATGGCTACACCTTC. This translates into CASSAGAVGANYGYTF.

The gene calls are TRBV29-1 and TRBJ1-2; the match to TRBD1 covers 10 bases. CDR1 and CDR2 from the germline V gene are SQVTM and ANQGSEA. The ends lost 5 bases at V and 8 bases at J; junction bases unmatched: 17. The CDR3 spans 16 residues. In nucleotides, the CDR3 is TGCAGCGTTTCCCCAACCGCGGACAGGGGGGTAGGAGGCTACACCTTC. Translated: CSVSPTADRGVGGYTF.

As to this clonotype: At one of its ends the junction is not consistent with the germline gene, which may arise from a read error. V usage is TRBV15 and J usage is TRBJ2-1, with D perhaps TRBD2 (6 bases). Germline V CDR1 and CDR2: LNHNV, YYDKDF (reference sequence). The CDR3 is 15 residues long. Here the CDR3 DNA reads TGTGCCACCAGAAGAGCGGGCCTAACCTACAATGAGCAGTTCTTC. It codes for CATRRAGLTYNEQFF. Variable domain in full (rest from reference TRBV15 and TRBJ2-1): DAMVIQNPRYQVTQFGKPVTLSCSQTLNHNVMYWYQQKSSQAPKLLFHYYDKDFNNEADTPDNFQSRRPNTSFCFLDIRSPGLGDTAMYLCATRRAGLTYNEQFFGPGTRLTVL.

This clonotype was seen a handful of times. This chain links TRBV7-8 with TRBJ1-4, with D maybe TRBD1 (6 bases). V was clipped by 6 bases and J by 7 bases, with 15 bases between them. CDR3 length: 14 amino acids. CDR1 is SGHVS, CDR2 FQNEAQ, per germline. The CDR3 DNA follows: TGTGCCAGCAGACTGGCGGGGGCTGGTGAAAAACTGTTTTTT. Translating it yields CASRLAGAGEKLFF.

This clonotype was observed a few times. The chain has TRBV12-5 and TRBJ1-2, with D unresolved. This CDR3 comprises 12 residues. Germline loops: CDR1 LGHNT, CDR2 FRNRAP. With 0 bases removed from V and 10 bases from J, the gap between germline ends came to 9 bases. CDR3 in DNA: TGTGCTAGTGGTTTGGTAGAAAAAGACTACACCTTC. The encoded protein is CASGLVEKDYTF.